This section outlines one T cell receptor (beta chain) sequence together with its context. This sample was taken from a study of blood T cell repertoires in COVID-19. As for the study in general: Samples taken during acute and convalescent COVID-19 were collected in the United States, Italy and Spain. Sample material is recorded as cDNA or gDNA derived from T cells, B-cell-depleted T cells, or PBMCs.

How the authors handled the data: Amplified reference gene primers provided the basis for estimating nucleated cell counts. Profiled with immunoSEQ multiplex PCR; TCRdb holds only in-frame clones, not every one. V and J calls plus clone size are reproduced from that table; the DNA served to infer D and trimming. In the table there are 200,000 to 300,000 clones, 75% to 85% of which are singletons. The sample consisted of peripheral blood. This receptor was obtained from a human donor in a cohort sampled during active COVID-19.

The CDR3 is CASSSGGRLGYGYTF. CDR3 nucleotide sequence: TGTGCCAGCAGCTCCGGAGGGCGGTTAGGCTATGGCTACACCTTC. The chain employs TRBV7-3 and TRBJ1-2; unclear D gene. This CDR3 has 15 residues. Deletions cut 4 bases from V and 4 bases from J, with 16 bases between. Germline loops: CDR1 SGHTA, CDR2 FQGTGA.